The rows below give T cell receptor beta chains drawn from one sample of a study of lymphopenia after photon versus proton radiotherapy. Profiling relied on immunoSEQ multiplex PCR, and the TCRdb table lists in-frame clones only, not all of them. Seen here are about 160,000 clones, 70% to 90% observed once, and the top ten hold approximately 4.8%. The material sequenced was peripheral blood, taken from a patient treated with photon-based radiotherapy. The receptors come from a man over 45 with gastric cancer. CDR3s include the opening cysteine and the closing phenylalanine or tryptophan. The D gene is left open where the match is weak. A row's size may be missing; if present it is once, few, many or a size class.

clone_size	d_call	j_call	v_call	cdr3_aa	cdr3_nt
.	TRBD1	TRBJ1-2	TRBV27	CASSLSLQGSYTF	TGTGCCAGCAGTCTTTCTCTACAGGGGAGCTACACCTTC
.	.	TRBJ1-1	TRBV7-6	CASSLGQNTEAFF	TGTGCCAGCAGCTTAGGCCAAAACACTGAAGCTTTCTTT
.	.	TRBJ2-7	TRBV5-1	CASSPNEHEQYF	TGCGCCAGCAGCCCAAATGAGCACGAGCAGTACTTC
.	.	TRBJ2-7	TRBV6-5	CASSPFRRLPYEQYF	TGTGCCAGCAGCCCCTTCCGGAGGCTGCCCTACGAGCAGTACTTC
few	.	TRBJ1-5	TRBV30	CAWSSGGASNQPQHF	TGTGCCTGGAGTTCGGGCGGGGCTAGCAATCAGCCCCAGCATTTT
.	.	TRBJ1-2	TRBV7-2	CASSLGLGLGYTF	TGTGCCAGCAGCTTAGGGTTGGGACTTGGCTACACCTTC
once	.	TRBJ2-2	TRBV5-1	CASSLLTGELFF	TGCGCCAGCAGCTTGCTAACAGGGGAGCTGTTTTTT
.	.	TRBJ2-7	TRBV5-4	CASSPGTGTYEQYF	TGTGCCAGCAGCCCGGGGACGGGAACCTACGAGCAGTACTTC
.	.	TRBJ1-1	TRBV5-1	CASSLVRGNTEAFF	TGCGCCAGCAGCTTGGTCAGGGGCAACACTGAAGCTTTCTTT
.	.	TRBJ1-2	TRBV6-1	CASNTGTPGGYTF	TGTGCCAGCAACACCGGGACACCTGGGGGCTACACCTTC
few	.	TRBJ2-1	TRBV27	CASSLSGGNEQFF	TGTGCCAGCAGTTTATCAGGGGGGAATGAGCAGTTCTTC
.	.	TRBJ1-1	TRBV25-1	CASLNGGMDTEAFF	TGTGCCAGTCTAAACGGGGGAATGGACACTGAAGCTTTCTTT
.	.	TRBJ1-1	TRBV2	CASSEALPGNTEAFF	TGTGCCAGCAGTGAAGCGCTTCCGGGGAACACTGAAGCTTTCTTT
.	.	TRBJ1-1	TRBV21-1	CASSKVKKLNTEAFF	TGTGCCAGCAGCAAAGTTAAGAAACTGAACACTGAAGCTTTCTTT
.	.	TRBJ1-2	TRBV7-2	CASSPTVYGYTF	TGTGCCAGCAGCCCAACGGTCTATGGCTACACCTTC
once	.	TRBJ2-7	TRBV28	CASPGTPRTYEQYF	TGTGCCAGCCCGGGGACTCCGAGAACCTACGAGCAGTACTTC
.	.	TRBJ2-7	TRBV27	CASSFRLPREGSYEQYF	TGTGCCAGCAGTTTCCGACTACCGCGGGAAGGATCCTACGAGCAGTACTTC
.	TRBD2	TRBJ2-7	TRBV27	CASSLLASGSTDEQYF	TGTGCCAGCAGTTTATTGGCGAGCGGGAGTACCGACGAGCAGTACTTC
.	.	TRBJ2-7	TRBV5-1	CASSLGHRDSSYEQYF	TGCGCCAGCAGCTTGGGACACAGGGATAGCTCCTACGAGCAGTACTTC
.	TRBD1	TRBJ2-5	TRBV4-1	CASSKTGAGETQYF	TGCGCCAGCAGCAAGACAGGGGCGGGGGAGACCCAGTACTTC
.	.	TRBJ2-7	TRBV6-5	CASSYMGASYEQYF	TGTGCCAGCAGTTACATGGGGGCCTCCTACGAGCAGTACTTC
.	.	TRBJ1-3	TRBV29-1	CSVAYGGGNTIYF	TGCAGCGTTGCCTATGGAGGAGGAAACACCATATATTTT
.	.	TRBJ2-4	TRBV7-9	CASSFTHIQYF	TGTGCCAGCAGCTTCACTCATATTCAGTACTTC
once	.	TRBJ2-2	TRBV30	CAWSPRTVTYTGELFF	TGTGCCTGGAGTCCCCGGACAGTTACCTACACCGGGGAGCTGTTTTTT
.	.	TRBJ2-7	TRBV6-1	CASSEREGREQYF	TGTGCCAGCAGTGAACGAGAGGGGAGGGAGCAGTACTTC
.	.	TRBJ1-5	TRBV27	CASRWAQNNQPQHF	TGTGCCAGCAGATGGGCGCAGAACAATCAGCCCCAGCATTTT
.	.	TRBJ1-3	TRBV7-2	CASSLSFTPIYF	TGTGCCAGCAGCTTAAGTTTCACCCCCATATATTTT
.	.	TRBJ1-1	TRBV7-9	CASTLNSNTEAFF	TGTGCCAGCACCTTAAACTCGAACACTGAAGCTTTCTTT
.	.	TRBJ2-2	TRBV6-1	CASRWDRSTGELFF	TGTGCCAGCAGATGGGACCGCTCGACCGGGGAGCTGTTTTTT
.	TRBD1	TRBJ1-5	TRBV10-3	CAISDMDRVGYQPQHF	TGTGCCATCAGTGACATGGACAGGGTCGGTTATCAGCCCCAGCATTTT
.	.	TRBJ2-7	TRBV2	CASSEPLSEQYF	TGTGCCAGCAGTGAGCCATTGTCCGAGCAGTACTTC
.	TRBD1	TRBJ1-1	TRBV30	CAWKQGGQTEAFF	TGTGCCTGGAAACAGGGGGGACAAACTGAAGCTTTCTTT
.	.	TRBJ2-7	TRBV21-1	CASSKAPGPKVYEQYF	TGTGCCAGCAGCAAAGCTCCCGGGCCCAAGGTCTACGAGCAGTACTTC
.	.	TRBJ1-5	TRBV2	CASSANSASNQPQHF	TGTGCCAGCAGTGCAAACTCGGCTAGCAATCAGCCCCAGCATTTT
.	.	TRBJ2-1	TRBV4-1	CASSQGARLNEQFF	TGCGCCAGCAGCCAAGGAGCTAGGCTAAATGAGCAGTTCTTC
.	TRBD1	TRBJ1-1	TRBV5-1	CASTPTGVAEAFF	TGCGCCAGCACCCCGACAGGGGTGGCTGAAGCTTTCTTT
few	.	TRBJ2-2	TRBV5-4	CASSLGGTGELFF	TGTGCCAGCAGCTTGGGGGGCACCGGGGAGCTGTTTTTT
once	.	TRBJ2-1	TRBV14	CASSQDPGLINEQFF	TGTGCCAGCAGCCAAGATCCGGGACTTATTAATGAGCAGTTCTTC
.	.	TRBJ1-1	TRBV21-1	CASSKAGSEAFF	TGTGCCAGCAGCAAAGCGGGATCTGAAGCTTTCTTT
.	TRBD2	TRBJ2-5	TRBV9	CASSIGLEETQYF	TGTGCCAGCAGCATCGGACTAGAAGAGACCCAGTACTTC
.	TRBD1	TRBJ1-4	TRBV9	CASSVGQGQGEKLFF	TGTGCCAGCAGCGTCGGACAGGGACAGGGTGAAAAACTGTTTTTT